This paragraph reports one T cell receptor beta chain. Its target is unknown. The sample belongs to a study of human versus mouse CDR3 diversity and MHC coevolution. Across the whole study: Reportedly, immunoSEQ detects one in 200,000 T cells with minimized PCR bias. Between about 0.6 x 10^7 and 1.6 x 10^7 valid reads came from each sample. Findings and limits, study-wide: About 1.6 million TCR beta clonotypes were estimated for humans, the largest repertoire.

Trimming at V came to 8 bases and at J to 5 bases, leaving 4 bases not matched to a gene. CDR1 is SNHLY, CDR2 FYNNEI, per germline. CDR3 length: 12 residues. Sequencing was performed with immunoSEQ multiplex PCR; in TCRdb, only in-frame clones are kept and a portion is missing. The table lists more than 60,000 clones, 92% of them singletons. This sequence originates from a person aged 30-69 years in good health. The chain recombines TRBV2 with TRBJ2-3; 7 bases map to TRBD2. The sequencing sample was made of naive CD4+ T cells from blood. Subset of the sample: CD45RO-negative CD62L-positive naive CD4 T cells. CDR3 nucleotide sequence: TGTGCCAGCGCCTCGGGGGGAGATACGCAGTATTTT. It is translated as CASASGGDTQYF.